The T cell receptor beta chain described here comes from a study of blood T cell repertoires in COVID-19. Study at large: Acute and convalescent COVID-19 samples came from the United States, Italy and Spain. In each case, the material was cDNA or gDNA derived from T cells, B-cell-depleted T cells, or PBMCs.

Per the original methods: Estimated nucleated cell counts came from reference gene primer amplification. Repertoires were generated with immunoSEQ multiplex PCR, while TCRdb's copy carries only in-frame clones and drops some. Clone size and the V and J calls come from that table; the DNA yielded D and trimming. Among 80,000 to 95,000 clones listed, about nine tenths were seen once. Germline V gene lookup returns CDR1 LGHDT and CDR2 YNNKEL (reference sequence). The CDR3 length is 15 residues. After removal of 4 bases from V and 4 bases from J, the junction contained 9 bases not matched to a gene. Sequences were obtained from peripheral blood. This rearrangement joins TRBV3-1 (or the pseudogene TRBV3-2) to TRBJ2-7; 8 bases are a match to TRBD1. The origin of this receptor is a woman aged 65 to 85 with acute or convalescent COVID-19. This CDR3 is CASSLAGTGGYEQYF. The CDR3, as DNA: TGTGCCAGCAGCCTTGCCGGGACAGGAGGTTACGAGCAGTACTTC.